This T cell receptor beta chain was found in a study of cytotoxic CD8 clonotypes in ibrutinib-treated CLL. Study-wide background: Once patients had received a median 12 months of treatment, range 6 to 36, response samples were obtained. Samples averaged roughly 260,000 productive templates and 90,000 to 95,000 productive rearrangements.

Only in-frame clones appear in the TCRdb table, and some are missing; sequencing was by immunoSEQ multiplex PCR. The table has approximately 280,000 clones, approximately 79% seen once. The CDR3 spans 12 residues. V was clipped by 5 bases and J by 0 bases, with 3 bases between them. Per the germline V gene, CDR1 is SGHRS and CDR2 is YFSETQ. This clone was detected a few times. The origin of this receptor is a human donor with chronic lymphocytic leukemia. Sample: PBMCs, taken at disease progression, from a patient treated with ibrutinib. The J gene is TRBJ2-4, the V gene TRBV5-1, with D uncertain. DNA of the CDR3: TGCGCCAGCAGATCAGCCAAAAACATTCAGTACTTC. Translating gives CASRSAKNIQYF. The whole variable domain, remainder taken from reference TRBV5-1 and TRBJ2-4, is KAGVTQTPRYLIKTRGQQVTLSCSPISGHRSVSWYQQTPGQGLQFLFEYFSETQRNKGNFPGRFSGRQFSNSRSEMNVSTLELGDSALYLCASRSAKNIQYFGAGTRLSVL.